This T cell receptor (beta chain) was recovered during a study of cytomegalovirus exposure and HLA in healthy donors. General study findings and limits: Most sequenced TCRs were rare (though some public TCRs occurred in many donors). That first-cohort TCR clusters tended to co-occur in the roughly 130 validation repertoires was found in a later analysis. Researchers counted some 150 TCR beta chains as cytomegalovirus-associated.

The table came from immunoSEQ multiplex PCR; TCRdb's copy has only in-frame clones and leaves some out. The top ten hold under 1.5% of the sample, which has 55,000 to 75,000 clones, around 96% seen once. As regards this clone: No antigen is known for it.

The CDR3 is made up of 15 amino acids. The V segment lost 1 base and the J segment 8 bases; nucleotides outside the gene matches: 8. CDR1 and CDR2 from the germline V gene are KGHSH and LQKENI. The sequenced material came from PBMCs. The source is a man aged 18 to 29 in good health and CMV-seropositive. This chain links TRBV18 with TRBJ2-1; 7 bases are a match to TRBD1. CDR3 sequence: CASSPLGTGDHEQFF. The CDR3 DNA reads TGTGCCAGCTCACCACTTGGTACAGGGGATCATGAGCAGTTCTTC. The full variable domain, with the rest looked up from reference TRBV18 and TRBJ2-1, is NAGVMQNPRHLVRRRGQEARLRCSPMKGHSHVYWYRQLPEEGLKFMVYLQKENIIDESGMPKERFSAEFPKEGPSILRIQQVVRGDSAAYFCASSPLGTGDHEQFFGPGTRLTVL.